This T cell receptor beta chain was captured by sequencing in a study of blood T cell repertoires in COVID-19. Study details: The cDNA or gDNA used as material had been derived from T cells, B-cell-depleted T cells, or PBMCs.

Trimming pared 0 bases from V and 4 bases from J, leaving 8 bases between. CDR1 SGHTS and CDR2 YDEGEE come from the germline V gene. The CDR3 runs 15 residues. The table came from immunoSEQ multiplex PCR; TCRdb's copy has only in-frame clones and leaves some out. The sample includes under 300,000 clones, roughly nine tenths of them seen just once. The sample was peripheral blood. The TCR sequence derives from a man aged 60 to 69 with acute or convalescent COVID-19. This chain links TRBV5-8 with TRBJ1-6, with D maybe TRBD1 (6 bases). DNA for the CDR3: TGTGCCAGCAGCTTGGAACAGGGTTATAATTCACCCCTCCACTTT. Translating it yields CASSLEQGYNSPLHF.